Shown below are 15 T cell receptor beta chains from a single sample sequenced in a study of T cells in women clearing cervical HPV infection. The table came from immunoSEQ multiplex PCR; TCRdb's copy has only in-frame clones and leaves some out. The ten top clones account for roughly 5%, within a sample of roughly 20,000 clones. Sequencing used blood buffy coat. These receptors were collected from a woman aged 18 to 75 with a cervical HPV16 infection that either progressed to CIN3+ or cleared (not recorded which).

The CDR3 sequence: CASSVGLAGPRNTGELFF. The covered CDR3 bases are TGCGCCAGCAGCGTGGGACTAGCGGGCCCCCGGAACACCGGGGAG. The chain has TRBV5-1 and TRBJ2-2; 12 nucleotides match TRBD2. Read data end 3 residues before the CDR3 end; the end is taken from the germline J gene. The CDR3 loop spans 18 amino acids. Germline CDR1 is SGHRS and CDR2 is YFSETQ. V shed 4 bases, J shed 1 base, and the junction held 8 bases outside the gene matches.

On this clone: The read gets to within 3 residues of the CDR3 end, and the germline J gene fills in the rest. The chain recombines TRBV6-2 or TRBV6-3 with TRBJ1-2; D unclear. The CDR3 has 15 residues. Germline-derived CDR1 and CDR2 are MNHEY and SVGEGT. The part of the CDR3 DNA that was read is TGTGCCAGCACAAGGAAGACTAGCGGCTCCTACGAC. It encodes CASTRKTSGSYD. The full CDR3 is CASTRKTSGSYDYTF.

Worth noting for this clone: Its ends do not fully match the called genes, so a read error is possible. The DNA ends 3 residues before the CDR3 does, and the rest of the CDR3 is filled in from the germline J gene. The genes are TRBV7-9 and TRBJ2-3; TRBD1 might be the D (6 bases). CDR3 length: 12 amino acids. Germline V gene sequence: CDR1 SEHNR, CDR2 FQNEAQ (reference sequence). CDR3 region: CSSSLAGETQYF. CDR3 DNA, as far as it was read: TGTTCCAGCAGCTTAGCAGGGGAGACG. Together with reference TRBV7-9 and TRBJ2-3, the CDR3 gives the full variable domain: DTGVSQNPRHKITKRGQNVTFRCDPISEHNRLYWYRQTLGQGPEFLTYFQNEAQLEKSRLLSDRFSAERPKGSFSTLEIQRTEQGDSAMYLCSSSLAGETQYFGPGTRLTVL.

As concerns this clone: The read gets to within 3 residues of the CDR3 end, and the germline J gene fills in the rest. The J gene is TRBJ2-1, the V gene TRBV19; D perhaps matches TRBD1 (7 bases). V lost 0 bases to trimming and J lost 9 bases, with 27 bases between them. Looked up from germline, CDR1 is LNHDA and CDR2 is SQIVND (reference sequence). The CDR3 loop spans 19 amino acids. The CDR3 region is CASSIDRVRGQRRAGEQFF. CDR3 DNA, as far as it was read: TGTGCCAGTAGTATAGATAGGGTCCGGGGACAGAGGAGAGCGGGTGAG.

Comments on this clone: The sequence runs out 3 residues before the end of the CDR3; the remainder is reconstructed from the germline J gene. The J gene is TRBJ2-6, the V gene TRBV28, with D uncertain. This CDR3 spans 16 amino acids. Trimming pared 5 bases from V and 1 base from J, leaving 12 bases between. Germline V CDR1 and CDR2: MDHEN, SYDVKM. The covered CDR3 bases are TGTGCCAGCAGTCCCCCCCCAGGATCTGGGGCCAACGTC. Protein product: CASSPPPGSGANV. The whole CDR3 sequence is CASSPPPGSGANVLTF.

To note about this clone: The read terminates 3 residues before the CDR3 end, so the remaining end is supplied by the germline J gene. The rearrangement uses TRBV7-2 and TRBJ1-2; maybe TRBD1 (5 bases). The CDR3 contains 15 residues. Germline V gene lookup returns CDR1 SGHTA and CDR2 FQGNSA. CDR3: CASSLVRESVYDYTF. CDR3 DNA, as far as it was read: TGTGCCAGCAGCTTAGTCAGGGAATCTGTCTACGAC.

Comment on this clone: Coverage ceases 3 residues before the CDR3 finishes, and the germline J gene fills in the end. This chain connects TRBV6-2 or TRBV6-3 to TRBJ1-5; weak D call: TRBD1 (6 bases). V lost 5 bases and J lost 7, with 12 bases in between. This CDR3 spans 13 amino acids. Germline CDR1 reads MNHEY; CDR2 reads SVGEGT. CDR3 sequence: CASSTTGGQPQHF. CDR3 DNA (partial): TGTGCCAGCAGTACGACAGGCGGACAGCCC.

About this clone: The CDR3 is cut off 3 residues early in the read; its end comes from the germline J gene. This chain uses TRBV28 with TRBJ1-2; D unclear. Germline CDR1 MDHEN, CDR2 SYDVKM. The CDR3 is 16 residues long. V was trimmed by 2 bases and J by 5 bases, leaving 18 bases between them. CDR3 sequence reads: CASSLKGYVIFYGYTF. The sequenced part of the CDR3 DNA is TGTGCCAGCAGTTTAAAGGGCTATGTGATATTTTATGGC.

Remarks on this clone: Read data end 3 residues before the CDR3 end; the end is taken from the germline J gene. The V gene is TRBV7-9, the J gene TRBJ2-1; TRBD2 agrees at 11 bases. Germline trimming cut 4 bases from V and 7 bases from J; bases unmatched to any gene: 6. The length of the CDR3 is 15 residues. CDR1 and CDR2 from the germline V gene are SEHNR and FQNEAQ (reference sequence). The DNA read from the CDR3 is TGTGCCAGCAGCTCGGGACTAGCGGCATGGAATGAG. Its protein product is CASSSGLAAWNE. The CDR3, in full, reads CASSSGLAAWNEQFF.

With respect to this clone: Read sequence stops 3 residues before the CDR3 end, and the germline J gene provides the missing end. V is TRBV5-1 and J is TRBJ2-5; 9 nucleotides match TRBD2. The V segment lost 3 bases and the J segment 3 bases; nucleotides outside the gene matches: 3. The CDR3 is 14 amino acids. Germline CDR1 reads SGHRS; CDR2 reads YFSETQ. The CDR3 here is CASSYSGGEETQYF. The sequenced CDR3 bases are TGCGCCAGCAGCTATAGCGGGGGTGAAGAGACC.

A word on this clone: The read terminates 3 residues before the CDR3 end, so the remaining end is supplied by the germline J gene. This rearrangement joins TRBV2 to TRBJ1-2; possibly TRBD1 for D (5 bases). Trimming removed 7 bases from V and 6 bases from J, with 24 bases in between. CDR1 is SNHLY, CDR2 FYNNEI, per germline. This CDR3 is built from 16 residues. This CDR3 reads CASTKNPSGGYDGYTF. The part of the CDR3 DNA that was read is TGTGCCAGCACCAAAAACCCCAGCGGGGGGTACGATGGC.

Comments on this clone: Sequencing ends 3 residues short of the CDR3 end; the germline J gene provides the rest. V usage is TRBV20-1 and J usage is TRBJ2-3; 7 nucleotides line up with TRBD1. This CDR3 spans 15 amino acids. Looked up from germline, CDR1 is DFQATT and CDR2 is SNEGSKA (reference sequence). V gave up 2 bases and J gave up 2 bases; unmatched junction bases: 7. The CDR3 loop is CSARPLTGDTDTQYF. The sequenced part of the CDR3 DNA is TGCAGTGCTAGACCACTTACAGGGGACACAGATACG.

On this clone: The read finishes 3 residues shy of the CDR3 end, and the germline J gene is used to complete it. V is TRBV7-9 and J is TRBJ1-1, with TRBD1 matching over 8 bases. The CDR3 covers 15 residues. CDR1 SEHNR and CDR2 FQNEAQ come from the germline V gene (reference sequence). Germline trimming cut 0 bases from V and 1 base from J; bases unmatched to any gene: 1. Incomplete CDR3 DNA: TGTGCCAGCAGCTTAGCCGGACAGGGGAACACTGAA. Protein: CASSLAGQGNTE. The full CDR3 protein is CASSLAGQGNTEAFF. Full variable domain (rest looked up from reference TRBV7-9 and TRBJ1-1): DTGVSQNPRHKITKRGQNVTFRCDPISEHNRLYWYRQTLGQGPEFLTYFQNEAQLEKSRLLSDRFSAERPKGSFSTLEIQRTEQGDSAMYLCASSLAGQGNTEAFFGQGTRLTVV.

Turning to this clone: The CDR3 is cut off 3 residues early in the read; its end comes from the germline J gene. The chain employs TRBV30 and TRBJ1-2; the match to TRBD1 covers 11 bases. CDR3 length: 15 residues. In germline, CDR1 is GTSNPN, CDR2 SVGIG (reference sequence). This CDR3 is CAWAGTGGRSNIYTF. The CDR3 bases that were read are TGTGCCTGGGCCGGGACAGGGGGACGATCGAACATC.

This clone is classed as medium-sized by frequency. The CDR3 end lies 3 residues beyond the end of the read and is filled in from the germline J gene. The chain has TRBV6-2 or TRBV6-3 and TRBJ2-3, with 9 nucleotides matching TRBD2. There are 15 residues in the CDR3. V lost 0 bases and J lost 7; bases outside the gene matches: 5. Germline lookup yields CDR1 MNHEY and CDR2 SVGEGT. CDR3 residues: CASSYSTAGGHTQYF. The covered CDR3 bases are TGTGCCAGCAGTTACTCGACCGCGGGGGGGCATACG.